These 8 T cell receptor beta chains share one sample of origin, sequenced in a study of cytomegalovirus exposure and HLA in healthy donors. PCR involved 60 Vbeta and 13 Jbeta primers. TCRdb's table, derived via immunoSEQ multiplex PCR, lists solely in-frame clones and lacks some. Of around 100,000 clones detected, 79% appear once; the ten largest clones hold 3.1%. Sequencing input: PBMCs. These receptors were taken from a woman aged 40-49 years in good health and CMV-seronegative.

J is TRBJ1-5 and V is TRBV7-8; 9 nucleotides line up with TRBD1. The CDR3 extends over 14 amino acids. The trim removed 4 bases at V and 7 bases at J, leaving 5 bases unmatched. The germline V gene has CDR1 SGHVS and CDR2 FQNEAQ. The CDR3 loop reads CASSSTGGWQPQHF. Written as DNA, the CDR3 is TGTGCCAGCAGCTCCACAGGGGGCTGGCAGCCCCAGCATTTT.

This clone was recorded a few times. The chain links TRBV7-2 to TRBJ1-2, with 8 bases lining up with TRBD1. The V gene's germline CDR1 is SGHTA and CDR2 FQGNSA. V was clipped by 0 bases and J by 4 bases; unmatched bases: 4. This CDR3 is built from 15 residues. The CDR3 reads CASSLARTGTYGYTF. The CDR3 coding sequence is TGTGCCAGCAGCTTAGCCCGGACAGGGACCTATGGCTACACCTTC.

The CDR3 nucleotides are TGTGCCAGCAGCTTAGCAACTAGCGGGCTAGCCAAAAACATTCAGTACTTC. As protein: CASSLATSGLAKNIQYF. J is TRBJ2-4 and V is TRBV7-2; TRBD2 agrees at 9 bases. Per the germline V gene, CDR1 is SGHTA and CDR2 is FQGNSA. The junction had 3 bases not matched to a gene; V was cut back by 0 bases and J by 0 bases. The CDR3 is made up of 17 amino acids.

The chain recombines TRBV9 with TRBJ2-1; 9 bases fit TRBD1. Germline V lookup: CDR1 SGDLS, CDR2 YYNGEE. J gave up 9 bases and V 4 bases, and 11 bases lay outside the gene matches. The CDR3 sequence is 15 residues long. As DNA, the CDR3 is TGTGCCAGCAGCCCCTTGACAGGGGGTATGTCTGAGCAGTTCTTC. Protein sequence: CASSPLTGGMSEQFF.

This clone has just one count. The gene calls are TRBV27 and TRBJ1-4; TRBD1 is a possible D gene (6 bases). Germline V lookup: CDR1 MNHEY, CDR2 SMNVEV (reference sequence). The V and J ends lost 3 bases and 8 bases respectively, with 16 bases between them. The CDR3 loop spans 15 amino acids. In DNA form, the CDR3 reads TGTGCCAGCAGTTTGGGTACAGGGCTGGTGGAAAAACTGTTTTTT. Its protein is CASSLGTGLVEKLFF. The entire variable domain, with the rest obtained from reference TRBV27 and TRBJ1-4, is as follows: EAQVTQNPRYLITVTGKKLTVTCSQNMNHEYMSWYRQDPGLGLRQIYYSMNVEVTDKGDVPEGYKVSRKEKRNFPLILESPSPNQTSLYFCASSLGTGLVEKLFFGSGTQLSVL.

The chain carries TRBV9 and TRBJ2-2; the D is unclear. Germline values: CDR1 SGDLS, CDR2 YYNGEE. Trimming took off 0 bases at V and 7 bases at J, with 13 bases between the two ends. The CDR3 has 15 amino acids. The CDR3 here is CASSVVSGRGGELFF. The CDR3 DNA sequence: TGTGCCAGCAGCGTAGTATCGGGTCGCGGCGGGGAGCTGTTTTTT.

The genes are TRBV28 and TRBJ1-1; TRBD1 might be the D (6 bases). Between the trimmed V and J ends, which lost 6 bases and 4 bases, there was a span of 12 bases. CDR3 length: 13 amino acids. Germline V CDR1 and CDR2: MDHEN, SYDVKM. The CDR3 protein is CASSLGRGTEAFF. For the CDR3, the DNA is TGTGCCAGCAGCCTGGGCAGGGGCACTGAAGCTTTCTTT.

In this sample, this clone turned up a few times. V usage is TRBV7-2 and J usage is TRBJ2-7, with D maybe TRBD1 (6 bases). CDR3 length equals 16 residues. With 5 bases removed from V and 2 bases from J, the gap between germline ends came to 19 bases. Germline V gene data show CDR1 as SGHTA and CDR2 as FQGNSA. This CDR3 reads CASSPGVGSLTYEQYF. DNA for the CDR3: TGTGCCAGCAGCCCAGGGGTGGGATCACTTACCTACGAGCAGTACTTC.